Listed here are 30 T cell receptor beta chains from one sample, sequenced in a study of blood T cells in healthy people across ages. Primers used in a second PCR of roughly 6 to 11 cycles were a sample-barcoded 5' primer and a J-beta primer mix. From the 5' RACE reads, TCRdb called clonotypes with MiXCR, one entry per CDR3 protein. The table lists more than 750,000 distinct CDR3 sequences, roughly 29% of them singletons. These records were also assigned to another study, of T cells of mothers and their children.

Specimen: blood. Receptor source: a woman aged 40 to 49 in good health.

Only a few counts were recorded for this clonotype. This sequence joins TRBV29-1 and TRBJ2-5, with TRBD2 identical over 7 bases. The ends lost 3 bases at V and 5 bases at J; junction bases unmatched: 6. Germline CDR1 reads SQVTM; CDR2 reads ANQGSEA. The CDR3 covers 13 residues. The CDR3 loop reads CSVEGEGPETQYF. CDR3 sequence (DNA): TGCAGCGTTGAGGGGGAGGGCCCCGAGACCCAGTACTTC. The complete variable domain, with remaining parts taken from reference TRBV29-1 and TRBJ2-5, reads SAVISQKPSRDICQRGTSLTIQCQVDSQVTMMFWYRQQPGQSLTLIATANQGSEATYESGFVIDKFPISRPNLTFSTLTVSNMSPEDSSIYLCSVEGEGPETQYFGPGTRLLVL.

This clonotype was observed a handful of times. This chain uses TRBV28 with TRBJ1-1, with TRBD1 matching 9 bases. The CDR3 is 15 amino acids. The germline gives CDR1 MDHEN, CDR2 SYDVKM. Unmatched junction bases numbered 6, after V lost 6 bases and J lost 1 base. CDR3 region: CASREQGAENTEAFF. The CDR3 DNA reads TGTGCCAGCAGGGAACAGGGGGCGGAGAACACTGAAGCTTTCTTT.

V is TRBV7-2 and J is TRBJ2-1; a possible D gene is TRBD2 (7 bases). Germline lookup yields CDR1 SGHTA and CDR2 FQGNSA. Deletions cut 5 bases from V and 13 bases from J, with 18 bases between. CDR3 length: 13 amino acids. The CDR3 DNA follows: TGTGCCAGCAGCCCCCGCTCGGCGGGGGCCCAGTTCTTC. Translation gives CASSPRSAGAQFF.

The V and J genes are TRBV2 and TRBJ2-4; 9 positions match TRBD2. Trimming cost V 4 bases and J 13 bases; bases outside gene matches: 8. CDR3 size: 13 residues. Germline CDR1 and CDR2: SNHLY and FYNNEI. The CDR3 is CASSAGGGASQYF. The CDR3 nucleotides are TGTGCCAGCAGTGCTGGCGGGGGGGCCTCCCAGTACTTC.

This clonotype was observed a handful of times. Here the CDR3 DNA reads TGTGCCAGCAGGCCCAGCGGGGGGGCCGAGGGAGATACGCAGTATTTT. Translating gives CASRPSGGAEGDTQYF. V gene TRBV14 combines with J gene TRBJ2-3; 10 nucleotides line up with TRBD2. The CDR3 contains 16 residues. The V and J ends lost 6 bases and 5 bases, in that order; junction bases with no gene match: 11. Germline CDR1 and CDR2: SGHDN and FVKESK.

V gene TRBV14 combines with J gene TRBJ2-7; the D gene is possibly TRBD1 (5 bases). Germline V gene lookup returns CDR1 SGHDN and CDR2 FVKESK. The germline V and J ends were trimmed by 0 bases and 5 bases, with 20 bases remaining between them. CDR3 length equals 17 residues. Here the CDR3 DNA reads TGTGCCAGCAGCCAAGAAAAGAGACAGAGGCTTCCCCACGAGCAGTACTTC. It translates to CASSQEKRQRLPHEQYF.

The sample holds a few counts of this clonotype. The J gene is TRBJ1-2, the V gene TRBV2; D is ambiguous. Trimming took 4 bases from V and 5 from J, leaving 8 bases between them. The CDR3 loop spans 12 amino acids. Germline V gene sequence: CDR1 SNHLY, CDR2 FYNNEI. The CDR3 DNA reads TGTGCCAGCAGTGGGGCGGGATATGGCTACACCTTC. Residues: CASSGAGYGYTF. Full variable domain (remainder filled in from reference TRBV2 and TRBJ1-2): EPEVTQTPSHQVTQMGQEVILRCVPISNHLYFYWYRQILGQKVEFLVSFYNNEISEKSEIFDDQFSVERPDGSNFTLKIRSTKLEDSAMYFCASSGAGYGYTFGSGTRLTVV.

This clonotype showed up many times. The chain uses TRBV12-3 or TRBV12-4 and TRBJ2-1, with D tentatively TRBD1 (6 bases). V lost 3 bases and J 9 bases, leaving 9 bases between the germline ends. This CDR3 is built from 12 residues. Here the CDR3 reads CASSFTGIEQFF. The DNA for the CDR3 is TGTGCCAGCAGTTTTACAGGGATTGAGCAGTTCTTC.

V is TRBV15 and J is TRBJ1-2; 7 bases match TRBD1. Germline lookup yields CDR1 LNHNV and CDR2 YYDKDF (reference sequence). The CDR3 totals 14 residues. V shed 5 bases, J shed 4 bases, and the junction held 7 bases outside the gene matches. Here the CDR3 DNA reads TGTGCCACCAGCTTCGGGACAGTATCCTATGGCTACACCTTC. It specifies CATSFGTVSYGYTF.

As regards this clonotype: A read error may account for a junction end that differs from germline. This chain uses TRBV25-1 with TRBJ1-4; 7 bases map to TRBD1. Germline V gene data show CDR1 as MGHDK and CDR2 as SYGVNS. CDR3 length: 16 amino acids. The CDR3 is CASSGGQWATNGKLFF. The CDR3 DNA reads TGTGCCAGCAGCGGGGGACAGTGGGCAACTAATGGAAAACTGTTTTTT.

Ten or more counts support this clonotype. The rearrangement links TRBV4-3 to TRBJ2-5, with 7 positions matching TRBD1. Looked up from germline, CDR1 is LGHNA and CDR2 is YSLEER. The CDR3 spans 15 residues. The V gene end was trimmed by 3 bases and the J gene end by 5 bases; junction bases not matched to a gene: 9. In DNA form, the CDR3 reads TGCGCCAGCAGCCAGCACGACAGGGAAGGGGAGACCCAGTACTTC. It is translated as CASSQHDREGETQYF.

The chain is built from TRBV28 and TRBJ2-7; unclear D gene. The germline V and J ends were trimmed by 6 bases and 3 bases, with 15 bases remaining between them. The CDR3 has 14 amino acids. Per the germline V gene, CDR1 is MDHEN and CDR2 is SYDVKM. Here the CDR3 reads CASRISGAHYEQYF. CDR3 DNA sequence: TGTGCCAGCAGGATTTCGGGCGCCCACTACGAGCAGTACTTC.

As regards this clonotype: A much larger clone sits a single nucleotide away, making a read error possible. The chain employs TRBV29-1 and TRBJ1-4, with a weak D call TRBD1 (6 bases). The CDR3 runs 13 residues. Per the germline V gene, CDR1 is SQVTM and CDR2 is ANQGSEA. CDR3 in amino acids: CSVRGAGNEKRFF. The CDR3 coding sequence is TGCAGCGTTCGGGGGGCCGGTAATGAAAAACGGTTTTTT.

This chain uses TRBV14 with TRBJ2-1; no definite D call. The ends were cut back, 4 bases at V and 4 bases at J, with 11 bases in the middle. Germline CDR1 is SGHDN and CDR2 is FVKESK. The CDR3 loop spans 14 amino acids. CDR3 DNA: TGTGCCAGCAGCCCCCTGACGGTGTACAATGAGCAGTTCTTC. Residues: CASSPLTVYNEQFF. Complete variable domain (other parts from reference TRBV14 and TRBJ2-1): EAGVTQFPSHSVIEKGQTVTLRCDPISGHDNLYWYRRVMGKEIKFLLHFVKESKQDESGMPNNRFLAERTGGTYSTLKVQPAELEDSGVYFCASSPLTVYNEQFFGPGTRLTVL.

This clonotype came up many times. V usage is TRBV14 and J usage is TRBJ2-7; possibly TRBD1 for D (6 bases). This CDR3 contains 15 residues. Germline assignment: CDR1 SGHDN and CDR2 FVKESK. The V and J ends lost 1 base and 4 bases respectively, with 14 bases between them. The DNA for the CDR3 is TGTGCCAGCAGCCAAGTGGGGGCAGCGGCTTACGAGCAGTACTTC. This translates into CASSQVGAAAYEQYF.

With regard to this clonotype: A read error may produce the germline difference seen at one junction end. The V call is TRBV27, the J call TRBJ1-2; D possibly corresponds to TRBD1 (5 bases). CDR1 and CDR2 from the germline V gene are MNHEY and SMNVEV (reference sequence). The CDR3 length is 14 residues. For the CDR3, the DNA is TGTGCCGGCAGTTTGAACAGGATGGTCGATGGCTACACCTTC. Its translation is CAGSLNRMVDGYTF.

The table lists this clonotype with a few counts. V usage is TRBV7-2 and J usage is TRBJ1-2; tentatively, D is TRBD1 (6 bases). The CDR3 totals 15 residues. Germline CDR1 reads SGHTA; CDR2 reads FQGNSA. V shed 1 base and J shed 2 bases, with 11 bases lying between them. In nucleotides, the CDR3 is TGTGCCAGCAGCTTAGAGGGCAGGGGCAACTATGGCTACACCTTC. This encodes CASSLEGRGNYGYTF.

This clonotype was counted a few times. J is TRBJ2-6 and V is TRBV18, with D possibly TRBD1 on 6 matching bases. The CDR3 is made up of 18 amino acids. CDR1 is KGHSH and CDR2 is LQKENI in the germline V gene. V dropped 3 bases and J dropped 0 bases, with 15 bases sitting between them. CDR3 DNA: TGTGCCAGCTCACCGGACAGATCCTCTTACTCTGGGGCCAACGTCCTGACTTTC. It yields the protein CASSPDRSSYSGANVLTF.

V gene TRBV20-1 combines with J gene TRBJ2-1, with 9 positions matching TRBD2. The CDR3 is 14 amino acids. V dropped 6 bases and J dropped 7; count of bases not matched to a gene: 10. In germline, CDR1 is DFQATT, CDR2 SNEGSKA (reference sequence). The CDR3, as DNA: TGCAGTGCCCTCCGGAGAGCGGGGGGTAATGAGCAGTTCTTC. Translated: CSALRRAGGNEQFF.

This clonotype was observed a few times. This chain's CDR3 is CASSTTGNEQYF. CDR3 sequence (DNA): TGCGCCAGCAGCACAACAGGGAACGAGCAGTACTTC. The chain employs TRBV5-1 and TRBJ2-4, with D tentatively TRBD1 (6 bases). The J call may be mistaken, given a closer DNA end match to TRBJ2-7. The germline V gene encodes CDR1 SGHRS and CDR2 YFSETQ. The CDR3 covers 12 residues.

This clonotype turned up a few times. V usage is TRBV6-2 or TRBV6-3 and J usage is TRBJ2-1; TRBD2 matches 10 bases. The junction had 2 bases not matched to a gene; V was cut back by 7 bases and J by 5 bases. From germline, CDR1 is MNHEY and CDR2 SVGEGT. The CDR3 runs 13 residues. The CDR3 bases are TGTGCCAGCATACTAGCGGGGAACAATGAGCAGTTCTTC. Its translation is CASILAGNNEQFF.

In the case of this clonotype: This may come from a read error, since a much larger clone is one base off. V and J are TRBV29-1 and TRBJ2-7; D gene unclear. The V end was cut by 7 bases, the J end by 3 bases, with 16 bases between. CDR1 is SQVTM, CDR2 ANQGSEA, per germline. CDR3 length: 13 residues. This CDR3 reads CSALTGSGYEQYF. The CDR3 nucleotides are TGCAGCGCTCTGACTGGCTCGGGCTACGAGCAGTACTTC.

This clonotype was observed a handful of times. The V gene is TRBV3-1, the J gene TRBJ2-5, with D hard to call. Looked up from germline, CDR1 is LGHDT and CDR2 is YNNKEL (reference sequence). Trimming cost V 3 bases and J 1 base, with 12 bases left between them. The CDR3 extends over 15 amino acids. The CDR3 sequence is CASSQTYTSQETQYF. Written as DNA, the CDR3 is TGTGCCAGCAGCCAGACGTATACATCCCAAGAGACCCAGTACTTC.

The V call is TRBV3-1, the J call TRBJ2-7; TRBD1 is a possible D gene (6 bases). In germline, CDR1 is LGHDT, CDR2 YNNKEL (reference sequence). Trimming stripped 0 bases from V and 0 bases from J, with 9 bases between. The CDR3 is made up of 15 amino acids. CDR3 sequence: CASSQEQGSSYEQYF. The CDR3, as DNA: TGTGCCAGCAGCCAAGAGCAGGGGAGCTCCTACGAGCAGTACTTC.

Many counts were recorded for this clonotype. This chain uses TRBV6-6 with TRBJ2-5, with TRBD2 as a possible D gene (5 bases). The CDR3 sequence is 11 residues long. Germline V gives CDR1 MNHNY, CDR2 SVGAGI (reference sequence). Trimming stripped 10 bases from V and 7 bases from J, with 13 bases between. The CDR3 region is CAIGSARTQYF. The CDR3 DNA is TGTGCCATAGGGAGCGCGCGGACCCAGTACTTC.

This clonotype was recorded many times. This chain connects TRBV5-6 to TRBJ2-5; no reliable D call. Germline-derived CDR1 and CDR2 are SGHDT and YYEEEE. V gave up 6 bases and J gave up 5 bases, with 11 bases separating them. The CDR3 consists of 12 residues. The CDR3 DNA sequence: TGTGCCAGCACGTGGGGATCGGAGACCCAGTACTTC. It specifies CASTWGSETQYF.

Of note for this clonotype: This may stem from a read error, because a much larger clone lies one nucleotide away. The V call is TRBV5-1, the J call TRBJ2-4; the D call may be TRBD1 or TRBD2 (6 bases each). The V gene's germline CDR1 is SGHRS and CDR2 YFSETQ. The CDR3 totals 14 residues. The V gene lost 0 bases and the J gene lost 6 bases, with 10 bases spanning the gap. CDR3 sequence: CASSLEPGANIQYF. The CDR3, as DNA: TGCGCCAGCAGCTTGGAGCCGGGGGCAAACATTCAGTACTTC.

This clonotype was observed many times. The chain combines TRBV29-1 with TRBJ1-2; D may be TRBD1 (5 bases). Trimming took 3 bases from V and 2 from J, leaving 7 bases between them. This CDR3 has 12 amino acids. Germline V gives CDR1 SQVTM, CDR2 ANQGSEA. The CDR3 nucleotides read TGCAGCGTTGATTCAGGGAACTATGGCTACACCTTC. Translated, it gives CSVDSGNYGYTF.

The rearrangement uses TRBV2 and TRBJ1-5; tentatively, D is TRBD1 (6 bases). The CDR3 is 13 amino acids. Looked up from germline, CDR1 is SNHLY and CDR2 is FYNNEI. V lost 5 bases and J 6 bases, leaving 11 bases between the germline ends. The CDR3 bases are TGTGCCAGCAGTAAGAGGGGGACTCAGCCCCAGCATTTT. This gives the protein CASSKRGTQPQHF.

The chain employs TRBV19 and TRBJ1-5; 10 bases line up with TRBD1. This CDR3 region has 13 residues. After removal of 7 bases from V and 7 bases from J, the junction contained 4 bases not matched to a gene. CDR1 and CDR2 from the germline V gene are LNHDA and SQIVND (reference sequence). The CDR3 spells CASTDRGGQPQHF. The CDR3 DNA follows: TGTGCCAGTACGGACAGGGGGGGACAGCCCCAGCATTTT. The whole variable domain, filled in from reference TRBV19 and TRBJ1-5, reads DGGITQSPKYLFRKEGQNVTLSCEQNLNHDAMYWYRQDPGQGLRLIYYSQIVNDFQKGDIAEGYSVSREKKESFPLTVTSAQKNPTAFYLCASTDRGGQPQHFGDGTRLSIL.